This entry concerns a single T cell receptor (beta chain). Its target is unknown. The PCR had 60 Vbeta and 13 Jbeta primers. Measured with immunoSEQ multiplex PCR; TCRdb has only the in-frame clones, and not every one. This sample has roughly 120,000 clones; about 76% occur once, and the top ten carry approximately 8%. Trimming cost V 5 bases and J 3 bases; bases outside gene matches: 5. The CDR3 loop spans 15 amino acids. The germline gives CDR1 SGHTA, CDR2 FQGNSA. The data derive from a study of cytomegalovirus exposure and HLA in healthy donors. Study-level findings and limits: V segments that were indistinguishable, TRBV6-2 and TRBV6-3 among them, were omitted from analysis. In a later analysis, DRB1 alleles had the most associated TCRs; HLA-C alleles the fewest. Sequencing likely produced, as an artifact, a cluster of highly shared sequence variants. Later genetic work tied a missense DCLRE1C variant to beta-chain V and J trimming.

The sequencing sample was made of PBMCs. This receptor was obtained from a man aged 35 to 55 in good health and CMV-seronegative. V and J are TRBV7-2 and TRBJ2-2, with 8 bases aligning to TRBD1. The CDR3 DNA reads TGTGCCAGCAGCCCAAGACAGGGGTACACCGGGGAGCTGTTTTTT. Translated: CASSPRQGYTGELFF.